Shown below are 11 T cell receptor beta chains from a single sample sequenced in a study of T cells in Graves' hyperthyroidism and ophthalmopathy. TCR beta CDR3 regions were amplified from RNA transcripts. Carried out on the TCR CDR3, a first-round RT-PCR used the HTBI primer set. TCRdb recomputed calls from the multiplex PCR reads with MiXCR, one row per CDR3 protein. Seen here are 750,000 to 950,000 distinct CDR3 sequences, approximately 40% observed once, and the top ten hold 7% to 10%. Input material: blood. These receptor sequences come from a man between 18 and 29 years old with Graves' hyperthyroidism.

This clonotype came up many times. The V call is TRBV20-1, the J call TRBJ1-2; D possibly corresponds to TRBD1 (5 bases). With 8 bases removed from V and 5 bases from J, the gap between germline ends came to 21 bases. CDR1 is DFQATT and CDR2 is SNEGSKA in the germline V gene (reference sequence). This CDR3 has 14 residues. The CDR3 DNA sequence: TGCAGTTCCCGGGACGTCGAGGCGGGGTATGGCTACACCTTC. Its protein product is CSSRDVEAGYGYTF.

This clonotype turned up a few times. The genes are TRBV12-3 or TRBV12-4 and TRBJ1-3; D ambiguous. V gave up 3 bases and J gave up 0 bases, with 6 bases separating them. The CDR3 spans 14 residues. The CDR3 DNA is TGTGCCAGCAGTTTCACCCTCTCTGGAAACACCATATATTTT. Its translation is CASSFTLSGNTIYF.

This clonotype was detected many times. The chain has TRBV15 and TRBJ1-1, with TRBD1 matching over 7 bases. Germline trimming cut 5 bases from V and 2 bases from J; bases unmatched to any gene: 11. The germline V gene has CDR1 LNHNV and CDR2 YYDKDF (reference sequence). CDR3 length: 16 amino acids. The CDR3 sequence: CATSGPYRGGNTEAFF. For the CDR3, the DNA is TGTGCCACCAGCGGACCCTACAGGGGAGGAAACACTGAAGCTTTCTTT.

The rearrangement joins TRBV2 to TRBJ2-7, with D possibly TRBD1 on 6 matching bases. This CDR3 is 14 amino acids long. In germline, CDR1 is SNHLY, CDR2 FYNNEI. V was clipped by 1 base and J by 2 bases, with 9 bases between them. The CDR3 region is CASSEEQGPYEQYF. CDR3 coding DNA: TGTGCCAGCAGTGAAGAACAGGGCCCCTACGAGCAGTACTTC.

J is TRBJ1-5 and V is TRBV4-1, with a possible D match to TRBD1 (5 bases). Germline V gene lookup returns CDR1 MGHRA and CDR2 YSYEKL. This CDR3 is 16 amino acids long. Trimming took off 6 bases at V and 7 bases at J, with 22 bases between the two ends. CDR3 sequence: CASSETGGQGLQPQHF. As DNA, the CDR3 is TGCGCCAGCAGTGAAACAGGCGGGCAGGGACTACAGCCCCAGCATTTT.

This chain uses TRBV6-5 with TRBJ1-1, with a tentative D call TRBD1 (6 bases). Germline CDR1 MNHEY, CDR2 SVGAGI. The CDR3 length is 14 residues. V lost 5 bases and J 5 bases, leaving 15 bases between the germline ends. The CDR3 region has the DNA TGTGCCAGCAGTCAACTACAGGGAGAGACTGAAGCTTTCTTT. It yields the protein CASSQLQGETEAFF.

The sample holds a few counts of this clonotype. The V call is TRBV5-1, the J call TRBJ1-6; 9 bases are a match to TRBD1. Germline values: CDR1 SGHRS, CDR2 YFSETQ. After removal of 3 bases from V and 8 bases from J, the junction contained 6 bases not matched to a gene. This CDR3 is built from 15 residues. The CDR3 sequence is CASSSMTGGDSPLHF. CDR3 in DNA: TGCGCCAGCAGCTCGATGACAGGGGGGGATTCACCCCTCCACTTT. Full variable domain (rest looked up from reference TRBV5-1 and TRBJ1-6): KAGVTQTPRYLIKTRGQQVTLSCSPISGHRSVSWYQQTPGQGLQFLFEYFSETQRNKGNFPGRFSGRQFSNSRSEMNVSTLELGDSALYLCASSSMTGGDSPLHFGNGTRLTVT.

This clonotype was seen many times. The chain joins TRBV25-1 to TRBJ1-1; D is possibly TRBD1 (5 bases). Germline V lookup: CDR1 MGHDK, CDR2 SYGVNS. The CDR3 is 14 residues long. Trimming shortened V by 0 bases and J by 4 bases, and 9 bases separated the two germline ends. This CDR3 is CASSEYDRATEAFF. In DNA form, the CDR3 reads TGTGCCAGCAGTGAATACGACAGAGCCACTGAAGCTTTCTTT.

This clonotype was counted between two and nine times. This chain connects TRBV19 to TRBJ2-7; 11 positions agree with TRBD2. The CDR3 length is 15 residues. After removal of 5 bases from V and 3 bases from J, the junction contained 6 bases not matched to a gene. CDR1 LNHDA and CDR2 SQIVND come from the germline V gene (reference sequence). The CDR3 DNA reads TGTGCCAGTAGTCGAGCTAGCGGGGGGATCTACGAGCAGTACTTC. This codes for CASSRASGGIYEQYF.

V gene TRBV12-3 or TRBV12-4 combines with J gene TRBJ2-7, with D perhaps TRBD1 (6 bases). The CDR3 loop spans 15 amino acids. V lost 1 base, J lost 1 base, and 11 bases lay in between. Here the CDR3 DNA reads TGTGCCAGCAGTTTAGGCCGGGACATATCCTACGAGCAGTACTTC. Translated: CASSLGRDISYEQYF.

In its sample, this clonotype was seen many times. The chain links TRBV7-9 to TRBJ1-1, with D possibly matching TRBD1 (5 bases). V dropped 3 bases and J dropped 0 bases, with 11 bases sitting between them. The CDR3 length is 15 residues. Germline V gives CDR1 SEHNR, CDR2 FQNEAQ (reference sequence). The CDR3 coding sequence is TGTGCCAGCAGCTTGGGCCCGGGACTGAACACTGAAGCTTTCTTT. Protein: CASSLGPGLNTEAFF.